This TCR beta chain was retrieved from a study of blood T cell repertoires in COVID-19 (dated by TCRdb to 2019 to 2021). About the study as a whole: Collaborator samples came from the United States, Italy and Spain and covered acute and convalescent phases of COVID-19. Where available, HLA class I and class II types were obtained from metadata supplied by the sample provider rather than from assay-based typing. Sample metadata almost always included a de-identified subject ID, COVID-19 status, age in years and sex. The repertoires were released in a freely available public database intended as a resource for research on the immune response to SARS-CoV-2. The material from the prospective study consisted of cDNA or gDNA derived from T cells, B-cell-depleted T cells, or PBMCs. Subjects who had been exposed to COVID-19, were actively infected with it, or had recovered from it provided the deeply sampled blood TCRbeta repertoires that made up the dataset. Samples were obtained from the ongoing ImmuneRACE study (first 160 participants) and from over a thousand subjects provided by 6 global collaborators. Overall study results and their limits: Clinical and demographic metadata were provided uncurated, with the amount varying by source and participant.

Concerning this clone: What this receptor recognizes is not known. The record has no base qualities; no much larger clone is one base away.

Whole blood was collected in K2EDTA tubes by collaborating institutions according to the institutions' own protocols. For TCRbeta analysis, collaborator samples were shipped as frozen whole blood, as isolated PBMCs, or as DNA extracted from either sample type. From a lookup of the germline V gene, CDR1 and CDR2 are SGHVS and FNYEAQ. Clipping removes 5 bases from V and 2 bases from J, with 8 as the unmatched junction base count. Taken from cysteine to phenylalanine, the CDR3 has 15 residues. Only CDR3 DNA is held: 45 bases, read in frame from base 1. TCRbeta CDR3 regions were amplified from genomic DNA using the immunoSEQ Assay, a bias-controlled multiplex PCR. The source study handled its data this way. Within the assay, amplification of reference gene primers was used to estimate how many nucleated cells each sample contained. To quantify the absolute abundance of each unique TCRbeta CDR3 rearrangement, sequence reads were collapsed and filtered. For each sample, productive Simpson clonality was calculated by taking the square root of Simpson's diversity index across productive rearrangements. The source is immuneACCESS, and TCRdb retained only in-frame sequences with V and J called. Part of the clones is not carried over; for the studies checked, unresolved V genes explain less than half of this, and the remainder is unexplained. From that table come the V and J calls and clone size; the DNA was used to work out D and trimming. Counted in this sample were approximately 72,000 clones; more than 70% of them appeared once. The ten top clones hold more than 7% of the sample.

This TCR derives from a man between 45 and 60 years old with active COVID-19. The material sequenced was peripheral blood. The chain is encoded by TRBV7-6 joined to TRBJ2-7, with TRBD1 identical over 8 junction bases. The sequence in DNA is TGTGCCAGCAGCCGGACAGGGAAAGGGACCTACGAGCAGTACTTC. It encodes CASSRTGKGTYEQYF.